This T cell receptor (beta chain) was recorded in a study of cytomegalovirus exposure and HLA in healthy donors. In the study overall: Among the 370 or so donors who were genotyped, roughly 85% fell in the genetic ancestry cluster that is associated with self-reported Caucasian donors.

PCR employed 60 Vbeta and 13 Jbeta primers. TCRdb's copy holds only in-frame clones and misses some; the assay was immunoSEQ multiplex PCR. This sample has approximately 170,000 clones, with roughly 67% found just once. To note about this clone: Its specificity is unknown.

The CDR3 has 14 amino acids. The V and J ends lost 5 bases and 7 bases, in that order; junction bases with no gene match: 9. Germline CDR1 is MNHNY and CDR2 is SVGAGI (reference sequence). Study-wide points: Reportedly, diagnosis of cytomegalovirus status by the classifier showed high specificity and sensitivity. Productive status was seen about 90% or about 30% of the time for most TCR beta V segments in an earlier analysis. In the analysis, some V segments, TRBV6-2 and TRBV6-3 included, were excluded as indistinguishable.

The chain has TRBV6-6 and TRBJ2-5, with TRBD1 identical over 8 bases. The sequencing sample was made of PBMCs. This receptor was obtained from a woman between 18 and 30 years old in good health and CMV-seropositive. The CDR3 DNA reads TGTGCCAGCAGTAACGGACAGGGCCGGGGGACCCAGTACTTC. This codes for CASSNGQGRGTQYF.